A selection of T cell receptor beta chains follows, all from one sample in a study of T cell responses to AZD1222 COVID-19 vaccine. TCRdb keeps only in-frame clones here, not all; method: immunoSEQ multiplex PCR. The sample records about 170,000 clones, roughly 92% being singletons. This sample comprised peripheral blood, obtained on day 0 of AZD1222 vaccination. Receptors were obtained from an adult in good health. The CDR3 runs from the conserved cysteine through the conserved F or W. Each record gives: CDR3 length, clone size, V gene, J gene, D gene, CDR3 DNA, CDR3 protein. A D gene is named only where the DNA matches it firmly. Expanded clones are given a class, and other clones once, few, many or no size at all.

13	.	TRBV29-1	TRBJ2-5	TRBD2	TGCAGCGTTCTTTGGGGGGGTCAAGAGACCCAGTACTTC	CSVLWGGQETQYF
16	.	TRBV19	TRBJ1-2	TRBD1	TGTGCCAGTAGTATAGGAAACACAGGGGGAGGAATTGGCTACACCTTC	CASSIGNTGGGIGYTF
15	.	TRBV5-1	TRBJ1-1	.	TGCGCCAGCAGCGCCTCGGGTTATCCAAAGACTGAAGCTTTCTTT	CASSASGYPKTEAFF
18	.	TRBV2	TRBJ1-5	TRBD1	TGTGCCAGCAGTGTTCGTCGGACAGGGAACGATTTAGACCAGCCCCAGCATTTT	CASSVRRTGNDLDQPQHF
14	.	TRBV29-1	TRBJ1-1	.	TGCAGCGTTGAAGGCAGGCGAAGTGACACTGAAGCTTTCTTT	CSVEGRRSDTEAFF
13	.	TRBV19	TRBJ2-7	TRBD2	TGTGCCAGTAGTATGGGACTAGCAGGCGAGCAGTACTTC	CASSMGLAGEQYF
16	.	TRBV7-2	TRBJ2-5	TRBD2	TGTGCCAGCAGTCTAAGGGCTAGCGGGAGTTTGGGGACCCAGTACTTC	CASSLRASGSLGTQYF
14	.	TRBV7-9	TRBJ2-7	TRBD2	TGTGCCAGCAGCCTCGAGGGAGGGTTCTACGAGCAGTACTTC	CASSLEGGFYEQYF
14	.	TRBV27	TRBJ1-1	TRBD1	TGTGCCAGCAGTCGACAGGGCGGAGGCACTGAAGCTTTCTTT	CASSRQGGGTEAFF
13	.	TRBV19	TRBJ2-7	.	TGTGCCAGTAGTACCAACCGGGGGGCCGAGCAGTACTTC	CASSTNRGAEQYF
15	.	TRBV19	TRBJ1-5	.	TGTGCCAGTAGTCGACAGGACTATAGCAATCAGCCCCAGCATTTT	CASSRQDYSNQPQHF
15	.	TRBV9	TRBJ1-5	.	TGTGCCAGCAGCGTAGCGGACGGCCGCAATCAGCCCCAGCATTTT	CASSVADGRNQPQHF
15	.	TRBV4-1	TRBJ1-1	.	TGCGCCAGCAGCCAAGATGTTGGAGGAACAACTGAAGCTTTCTTT	CASSQDVGGTTEAFF
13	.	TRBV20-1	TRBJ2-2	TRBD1	TGCAGTGCTAGTAGACAGGGGACCGGGGAGCTGTTTTTT	CSASRQGTGELFF
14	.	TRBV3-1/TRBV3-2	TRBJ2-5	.	TGTGCCAGCAGCCCCCGGGACTACCAAGAGACCCAGTACTTC	CASSPRDYQETQYF
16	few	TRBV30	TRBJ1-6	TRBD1	TGTGCCTGGGGGACTCTTCCGGGACAGGGCCGAGTTAGTCTCCACTTT	CAWGTLPGQGRVSLHF
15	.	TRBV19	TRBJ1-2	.	TGTGCCAGTAGTAAAACCGGGCCCAGGATCTATGGCTACACCTTC	CASSKTGPRIYGYTF
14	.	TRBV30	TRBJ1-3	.	TGTGCCTGGAGTGCGGGACGCTCTGGAAACACCATATATTTT	CAWSAGRSGNTIYF
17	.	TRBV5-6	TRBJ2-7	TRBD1	TGTGCCAGCAGCTTGGGCTCCCTGGGACAGGGTGTCTACGAGCAGTACTTC	CASSLGSLGQGVYEQYF
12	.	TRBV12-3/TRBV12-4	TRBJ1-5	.	TGTGCCAGCAGGGACGCAGGCCAGCCCCAGCATTTT	CASRDAGQPQHF
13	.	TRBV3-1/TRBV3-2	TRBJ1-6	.	TGTGCCAGCAGCCGGGCAGGGGACTCACCCCTCCACTTT	CASSRAGDSPLHF
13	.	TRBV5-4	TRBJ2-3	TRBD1	TGTGCCAGCCGGGACAGGTCGTCAGATACGCAGTATTTT	CASRDRSSDTQYF
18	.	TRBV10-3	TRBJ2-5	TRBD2	TGTGCCATCAGTGAGTCGGGGACTAGCGGGAGACGACAAGAGACCCAGTACTTC	CAISESGTSGRRQETQYF
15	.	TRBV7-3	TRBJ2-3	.	TGTGCCAGCAGCCCTCTGGGGCCAGCCAGGGATACGCAGTATTTT	CASSPLGPARDTQYF
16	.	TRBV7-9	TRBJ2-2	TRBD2	TGTGCCAGCAGCTCTACTAGCGGGGGGCGGACCGGGGAGCTGTTTTTT	CASSSTSGGRTGELFF
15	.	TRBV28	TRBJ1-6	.	TGTGCCAGCAGTCCGCTTCAGGGAGGGAATTCACCCCTCCACTTT	CASSPLQGGNSPLHF
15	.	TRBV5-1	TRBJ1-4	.	TGCGCCAGCAGCTTGGGCGGTGCAACTAATGAAAAACTGTTTTTT	CASSLGGATNEKLFF
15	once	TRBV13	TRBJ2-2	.	TGTGCCAGCAGCCCTGGGGCAGATTTCACCGGGGAGCTGTTTTTT	CASSPGADFTGELFF
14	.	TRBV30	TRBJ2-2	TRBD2	TGTGCCTGGAGCCGAGGACTAGCCCCCGGGGAGCTGTTTTTT	CAWSRGLAPGELFF
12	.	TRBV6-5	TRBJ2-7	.	TGTGCCACCCAGAGGGATTCCTACGAGCAGTACTTC	CATQRDSYEQYF
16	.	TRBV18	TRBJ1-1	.	TGTGCCAGCTCTCTAGTACAGGGTGCTTGGAGCACTGAAGCTTTCTTT	CASSLVQGAWSTEAFF
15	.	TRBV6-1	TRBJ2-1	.	TGTGCCAGCAGTGATTCAGGGAGACCCAAGATGGAGCAGTTCTTC	CASSDSGRPKMEQFF
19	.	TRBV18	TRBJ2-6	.	TGTGCCAGCTCGCAGGTTTCCGGACAGTCCCCCTCTGGGGCCAACGTCCTGACTTTC	CASSQVSGQSPSGANVLTF
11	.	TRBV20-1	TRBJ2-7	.	TGCAGTGCGCCCGGGCTTAGGGAGCAGTACTTC	CSAPGLREQYF
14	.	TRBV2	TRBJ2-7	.	TGTGCCAGCAGTGAATGGGCGGCTCCAGGCGAGCAGTACTTC	CASSEWAAPGEQYF
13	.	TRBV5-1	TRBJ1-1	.	TGCGCCAGCAGCTTGGGGGGTAACACTGAAGCTTTCTTT	CASSLGGNTEAFF
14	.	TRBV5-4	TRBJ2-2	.	TGTGCCAGCAGCTTGGAGGGGGGAACCGGGGAGCTGTTTTTT	CASSLEGGTGELFF
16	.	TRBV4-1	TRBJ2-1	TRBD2	TGCGCCAGCAGCCAAACCGGGACTAGCGGGCGCAATGAGCAGTTCTTC	CASSQTGTSGRNEQFF
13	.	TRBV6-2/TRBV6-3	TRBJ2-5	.	TGTGCCAGCAGTTACGGGGCCGCGGGGACCCAGTACTTC	CASSYGAAGTQYF
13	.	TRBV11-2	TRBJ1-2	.	TGTGCCAGCAGCCCACAGGATAACTATGGCTACACCTTC	CASSPQDNYGYTF
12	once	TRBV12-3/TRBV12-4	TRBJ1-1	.	TGTGCCAGCAGCGCGGATAGTACTGAAGCTTTCTTT	CASSADSTEAFF
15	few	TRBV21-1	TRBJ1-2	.	TGTGCCAGCAGCAAAGGAAGGGGGTCGGGCTATGGCTACACCTTC	CASSKGRGSGYGYTF
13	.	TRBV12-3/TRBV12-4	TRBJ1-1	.	TGTGCCAGCAGTTTATTTGGAGGACTGGAAGCTTTCTTT	CASSLFGGLEAFF
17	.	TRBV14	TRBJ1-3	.	TGTGCCAGCAGCCAATTTGTGGGGGCGAGCTCTGGAAACACCATATATTTT	CASSQFVGASSGNTIYF
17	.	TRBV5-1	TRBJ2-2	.	TGCGCCAGCAGCCAATTTGTTCCGGGACTGAACACCGGGGAGCTGTTTTTT	CASSQFVPGLNTGELFF
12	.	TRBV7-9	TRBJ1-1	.	TGTGCCAGCAGCTTATGGAACACTGAAGCTTTCTTT	CASSLWNTEAFF
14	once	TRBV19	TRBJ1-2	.	TGTGCCAGTAGTATTTGGGGCAGGGGCTATGGCTACACCTTC	CASSIWGRGYGYTF
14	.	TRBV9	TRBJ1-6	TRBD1	TGTGCCAGCAGCGTGGGGACAGGTAATTCACCCCTCCACTTT	CASSVGTGNSPLHF
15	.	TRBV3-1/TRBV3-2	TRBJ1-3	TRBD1	TGTGCCAGCAGCCACAAGGGGGCGCGAGGAAACACCATATATTTT	CASSHKGARGNTIYF
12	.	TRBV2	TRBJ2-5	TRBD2	TGTGCCAGCAAGCGGGATAGTGAGACCCAGTACTTC	CASKRDSETQYF
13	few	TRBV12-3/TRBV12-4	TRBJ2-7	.	TGTGCCACCGGGCGCGGGCAGGCCTACGAGCAGTACTTC	CATGRGQAYEQYF
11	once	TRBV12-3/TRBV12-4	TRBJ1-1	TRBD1	TGTGCCAGCAGGGGACAGTTTGAAGCTTTCTTT	CASRGQFEAFF
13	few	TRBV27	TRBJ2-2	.	TGTGCCAGCAGTTATACCTCGGGGAGGGAGCTGTTTTTT	CASSYTSGRELFF
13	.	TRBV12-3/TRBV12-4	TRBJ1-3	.	TGTGCCAGCAGGCGGGGGGCTGGAAACACCATATATTTT	CASRRGAGNTIYF
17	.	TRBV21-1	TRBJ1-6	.	TGTGCCAGCAGCGAAAAGACCGGGACTATCTATAATTCACCCCTCCACTTT	CASSEKTGTIYNSPLHF
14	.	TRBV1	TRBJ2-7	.	TGCACCAGCAGCCAAGTACAGGGGGCTAACGAGCAGTACTTC	CTSSQVQGANEQYF
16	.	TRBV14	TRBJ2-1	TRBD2	TGTGCCAGCAGCCAAGCGGGCGGGAGGGCCGGTAATGAGCAGTTCTTC	CASSQAGGRAGNEQFF
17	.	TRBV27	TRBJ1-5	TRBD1	TGTGCCAGCAGTTTATATGGGACAGGGTTCTCCAATCAGCCCCAGCATTTT	CASSLYGTGFSNQPQHF
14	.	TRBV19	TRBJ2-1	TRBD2	TGTGCCAGGGATCACGGGACTAGCCGCAATGAGCAGTTCTTC	CARDHGTSRNEQFF